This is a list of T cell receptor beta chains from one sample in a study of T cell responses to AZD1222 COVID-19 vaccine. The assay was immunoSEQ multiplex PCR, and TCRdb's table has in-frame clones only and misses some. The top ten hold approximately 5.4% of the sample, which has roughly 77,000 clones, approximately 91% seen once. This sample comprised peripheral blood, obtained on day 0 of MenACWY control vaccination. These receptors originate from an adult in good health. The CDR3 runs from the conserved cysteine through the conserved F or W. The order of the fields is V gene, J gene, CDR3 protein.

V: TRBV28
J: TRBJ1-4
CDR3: CASTSQEKLFF

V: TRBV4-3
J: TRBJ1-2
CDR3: CASSQDLGSLYGYTF

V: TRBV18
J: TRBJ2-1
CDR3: CASSPPWGGTYNEQFF

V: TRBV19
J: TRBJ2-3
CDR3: CASKNRGRGDTQYF

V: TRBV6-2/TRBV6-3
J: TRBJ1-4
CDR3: CASSWALGEKLFF

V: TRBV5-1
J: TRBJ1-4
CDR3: CASSSGQGNEKLFF

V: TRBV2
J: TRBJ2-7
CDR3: CASRGVGGEQYF

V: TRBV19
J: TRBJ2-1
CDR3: CASKGPGSYNEQFF

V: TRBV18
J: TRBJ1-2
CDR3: CASSSREGYTF

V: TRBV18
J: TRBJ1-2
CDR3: CASSPTGDKVRGYTF

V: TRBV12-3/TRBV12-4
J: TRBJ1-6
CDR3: CASSYTPNSPLHF

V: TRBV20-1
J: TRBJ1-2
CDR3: CSASPGYGYTF

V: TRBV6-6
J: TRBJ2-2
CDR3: CASRAGAGELFF

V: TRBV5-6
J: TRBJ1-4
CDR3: CASSRQSFNEKLFF

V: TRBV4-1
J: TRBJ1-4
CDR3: CASSQDRASTNEKLFF

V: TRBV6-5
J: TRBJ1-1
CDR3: CASSYSNQAETEAFF

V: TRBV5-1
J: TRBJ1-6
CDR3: CASSLEQGANSPLHF

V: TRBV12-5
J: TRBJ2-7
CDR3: CASGLIPQGAKSYEQYF

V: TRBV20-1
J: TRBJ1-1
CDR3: CSASALGDTEAFF

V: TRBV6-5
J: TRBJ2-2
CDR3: CASSSAGTGGPGELFF

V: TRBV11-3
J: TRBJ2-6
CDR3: CASSAGTGASGANVLTF

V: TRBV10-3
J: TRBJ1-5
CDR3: CASNGGDSNQPQHF

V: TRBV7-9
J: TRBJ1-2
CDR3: CASSKAGGDGYTF

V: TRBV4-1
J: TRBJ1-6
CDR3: CASSPKGTVSSYNSPLHF

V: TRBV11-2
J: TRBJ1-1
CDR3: CASSSPGQGRTEAFF

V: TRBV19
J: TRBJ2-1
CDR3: CASKPLRGDEQFF

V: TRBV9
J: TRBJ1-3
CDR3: CASSYEQGGNTIYF

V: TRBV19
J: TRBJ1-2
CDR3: CASSFMRGTNYGYTF

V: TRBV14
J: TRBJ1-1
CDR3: CASSPHMNTEAFF

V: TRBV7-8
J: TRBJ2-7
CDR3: CASSATTSGAYEQYF

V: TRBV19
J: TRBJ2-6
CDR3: CASRGRDTGANVLTF

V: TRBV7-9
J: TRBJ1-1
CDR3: CASSEQQGDTEAFF

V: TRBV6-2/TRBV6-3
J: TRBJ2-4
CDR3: CASSYTKNIQYF

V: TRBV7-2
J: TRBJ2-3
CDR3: CASSLVAGLGTDTQYF

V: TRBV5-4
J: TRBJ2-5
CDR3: CASSLNSPSTQYF

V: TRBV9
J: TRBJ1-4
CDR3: CASSQTGLNEKLFF

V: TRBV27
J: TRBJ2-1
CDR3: CASRQGGNNNEQFF

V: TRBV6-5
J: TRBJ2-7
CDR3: CASSKPFSYEQYF

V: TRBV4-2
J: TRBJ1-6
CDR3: CASSQEGQGARSPLHF

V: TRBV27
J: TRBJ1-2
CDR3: CASSPGTGAYGYTF

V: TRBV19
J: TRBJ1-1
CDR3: CAVRGLIFMNTEAFF

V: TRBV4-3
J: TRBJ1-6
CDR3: CASSQDGSPNSPLHF

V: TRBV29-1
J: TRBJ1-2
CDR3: CSAELLSSYGYTF

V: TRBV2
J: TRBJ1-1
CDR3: CASSEQENTEAFF

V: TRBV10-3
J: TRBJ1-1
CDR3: CAISGFHGGRTEAFF

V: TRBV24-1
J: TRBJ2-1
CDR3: CATSASLSNEQFF

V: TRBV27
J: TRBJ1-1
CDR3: CASSFQSTGLNTEAFF

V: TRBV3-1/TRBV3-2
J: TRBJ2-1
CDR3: CASSRGQSDEQFF

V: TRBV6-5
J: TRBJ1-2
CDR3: CASSYSAGGFYGYTF

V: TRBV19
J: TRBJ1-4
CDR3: CASSFSQLKLFF

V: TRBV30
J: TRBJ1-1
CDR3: CAWSASVRTEAFF

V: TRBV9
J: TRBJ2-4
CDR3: CASSAGGNIQYF

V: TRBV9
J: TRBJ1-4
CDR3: CASGTGGDEKLFF

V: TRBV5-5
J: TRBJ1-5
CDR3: CASALEGRNQPQHF

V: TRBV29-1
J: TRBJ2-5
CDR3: CSVGAETQYF

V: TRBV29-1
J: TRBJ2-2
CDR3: CSVEWGGQGTGELFF

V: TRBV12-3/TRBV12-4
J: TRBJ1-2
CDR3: CASRQGPTGYTF

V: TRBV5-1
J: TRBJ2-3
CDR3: CASSLWRGDTQYF